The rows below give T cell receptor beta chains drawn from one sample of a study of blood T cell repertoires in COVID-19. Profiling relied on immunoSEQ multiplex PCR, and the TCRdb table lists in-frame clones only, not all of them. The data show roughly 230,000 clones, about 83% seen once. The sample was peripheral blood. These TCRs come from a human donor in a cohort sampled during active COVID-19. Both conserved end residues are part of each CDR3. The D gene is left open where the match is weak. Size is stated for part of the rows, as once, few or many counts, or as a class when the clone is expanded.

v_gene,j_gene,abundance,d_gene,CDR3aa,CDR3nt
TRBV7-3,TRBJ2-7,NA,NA,CASSLTKAAAAYEQYF,TGTGCCAGCAGCTTAACGAAGGCGGCAGCCGCCTACGAGCAGTACTTC
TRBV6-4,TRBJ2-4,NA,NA,CASNEDSLAKNIQYF,TGTGCCAGCAACGAGGACAGCCTAGCCAAAAACATTCAGTACTTC
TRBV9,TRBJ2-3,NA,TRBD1,CASTRMTGVLTDTQYF,TGTGCCAGCACCCGAATGACAGGGGTTTTGACAGATACGCAGTATTTT
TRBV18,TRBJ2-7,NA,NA,CASSLLPGEQQYF,TGTGCCAGCTCGCTCCTTCCAGGGGAACAGCAGTACTTC
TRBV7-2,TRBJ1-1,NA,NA,CASSTQGQLNTEAFF,TGTGCCAGCAGCACTCAGGGGCAGTTGAACACTGAAGCTTTCTTT
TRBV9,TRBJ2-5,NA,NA,CASSGGGFLETQYF,TGTGCCAGCAGCGGTGGGGGGTTCCTAGAGACCCAGTACTTC
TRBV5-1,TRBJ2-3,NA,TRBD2,CASSLSLAGGADTQYF,TGCGCCAGCAGCTTGAGTCTAGCGGGAGGCGCAGATACGCAGTATTTT
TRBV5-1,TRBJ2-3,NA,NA,CASSLALGGPRDTQYF,TGCGCCAGCAGCTTGGCCTTGGGCGGGCCGAGGGATACGCAGTATTTT
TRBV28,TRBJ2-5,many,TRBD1,CASSFPIRLTWDRGEQETQYF,TGTGCCAGCAGTTTCCCTATCCGCCTCACCTGGGACAGGGGAGAGCAAGAGACCCAGTACTTC
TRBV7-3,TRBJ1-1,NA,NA,CASSLQGKTEAFF,TGTGCCAGCAGCTTACAGGGAAAAACTGAAGCTTTCTTT
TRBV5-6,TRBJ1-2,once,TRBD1,CASSSVTGTVGGYTF,TGTGCCAGCAGCTCAGTGACAGGGACGGTTGGAGGCTACACCTTC
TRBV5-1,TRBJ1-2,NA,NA,CASNRERGYGYTF,TGCGCCAGCAACAGGGAGAGGGGGTATGGCTACACCTTC
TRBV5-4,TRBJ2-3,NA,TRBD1,CASSSGGYTDTQYF,TGTGCCAGCAGCTCAGGGGGTTACACAGATACGCAGTATTTT